This TCR beta chain was captured by sequencing in a study of cytomegalovirus exposure and HLA in healthy donors. Germline V gene sequence: CDR1 SEHNR, CDR2 FQNEAQ (reference sequence). Between the trimmed V and J ends, which lost 4 bases and 7 bases, there was a span of 13 bases. This CDR3 has 14 amino acids. PCR amplification relied on 60 Vbeta primers (plus 13 Jbeta primers). TCRdb's table, derived via immunoSEQ multiplex PCR, lists solely in-frame clones and lacks some. The data contain about 120,000 clones, about 8% of them seen just once; the ten biggest clones take up around 6.1%. The chain employs TRBV7-9 and TRBJ1-4; D is unclear. The sequence was obtained from a woman in her thirties or forties in good health and CMV-seropositive. The sequenced material came from PBMCs. For the CDR3, the DNA is TGTGCCAGCAGCTCAGCGTGGGAGATTGAAAAACTGTTTTTT. This translates into CASSSAWEIEKLFF.